The present T cell receptor (beta chain) was sequenced within a study of blood T cell repertoires in COVID-19 (dated by TCRdb to about 2020). Study-level background: The collaborator samples originated in the United States, Italy and Spain and spanned the acute and convalescent phases of COVID-19. The prospective study material was composed of cDNA or gDNA derived from T cells, B-cell-depleted T cells, or PBMCs. Subjects who had been exposed to COVID-19, were actively infected with it, or had recovered from it provided the deeply sampled blood TCRbeta repertoires that made up the dataset. The repertoires were made available in a free public database intended to serve as a resource for research on the immune response to SARS-CoV-2. Samples were obtained from the ongoing ImmuneRACE study (first 160 participants) and from over 1,000 subjects provided by 6 global collaborators. A de-identified subject ID, COVID-19 status, age in years and sex were almost always included in the sample metadata. HLA class I and class II types, where available, came from metadata supplied by the sample provider rather than from assay-based typing. The investigation overall reported the following: How much clinical and demographic metadata was included differed by source and by participant, and the metadata was provided uncurated.

Whole blood was collected in K2EDTA tubes by collaborating institutions according to the institutions' own protocols. For TCRbeta analysis, collaborator samples were shipped as frozen whole blood, as isolated PBMCs, or as DNA extracted from either sample type. Notes on this clone: The antigen this receptor binds is unknown. It has no much larger one-base neighbor in the sample; base qualities were not kept.

TCRbeta CDR3 regions were amplified from genomic DNA using the immunoSEQ Assay, a bias-controlled multiplex PCR. The published analysis was carried out like this. The number of nucleated cells in each sample was estimated from the amplification of reference gene primers within the assay. Sequence reads were collapsed and filtered to measure the absolute abundance of every unique TCRbeta CDR3 rearrangement. Productive Simpson clonality was computed per sample as the square root of Simpson's diversity index over productive rearrangements. Not all clones reach the TCRdb copy of this immuneACCESS table, which keeps in-frame sequences only. Checked studies attribute under half of the gap to unresolved V genes and leave the rest unexplained. The V and J calls and the clone size are those of that table, but D and trimming were determined from the DNA. Present in this sample are around 130,000 clones, roughly 86% of which were seen just once. Around 5% of the sample lies in the top ten.

CDR1 and CDR2, looked up from the germline V gene, are MNHNS and SASEGT. Trimming takes 1 base from V and 4 bases from J, and the germline ends sit 10 bases apart. Spanning cysteine to phenylalanine, the CDR3 consists of 14 amino acids. This entry keeps only the CDR3 DNA: 42 bases, framed from base 1. The source of this sequence is a human donor in a cohort sampled during active COVID-19. The sequenced material came from peripheral blood. The rearranged segments are TRBV6-1 and TRBJ1-2; TRBD1 is a weak D gene call, 6 bases matching. This receptor carries the CDR3 CASSEGQELYGYTF. Read as DNA, the sequence is TGTGCCAGCAGTGAAGGACAGGAACTCTATGGCTACACCTTC.